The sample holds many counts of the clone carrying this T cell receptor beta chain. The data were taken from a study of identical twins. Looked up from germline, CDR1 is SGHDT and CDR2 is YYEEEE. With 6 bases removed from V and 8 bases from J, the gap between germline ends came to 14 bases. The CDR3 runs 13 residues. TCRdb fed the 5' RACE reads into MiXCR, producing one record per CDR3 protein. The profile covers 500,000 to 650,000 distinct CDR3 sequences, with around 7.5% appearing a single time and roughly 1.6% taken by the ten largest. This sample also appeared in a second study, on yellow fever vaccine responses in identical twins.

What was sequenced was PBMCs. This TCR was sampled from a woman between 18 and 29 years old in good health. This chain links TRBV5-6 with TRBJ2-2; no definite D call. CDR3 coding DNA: TGTGCCAGCACCTCTCTACCCGGGGGGGAGCTGTTTTTT. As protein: CASTSLPGGELFF.